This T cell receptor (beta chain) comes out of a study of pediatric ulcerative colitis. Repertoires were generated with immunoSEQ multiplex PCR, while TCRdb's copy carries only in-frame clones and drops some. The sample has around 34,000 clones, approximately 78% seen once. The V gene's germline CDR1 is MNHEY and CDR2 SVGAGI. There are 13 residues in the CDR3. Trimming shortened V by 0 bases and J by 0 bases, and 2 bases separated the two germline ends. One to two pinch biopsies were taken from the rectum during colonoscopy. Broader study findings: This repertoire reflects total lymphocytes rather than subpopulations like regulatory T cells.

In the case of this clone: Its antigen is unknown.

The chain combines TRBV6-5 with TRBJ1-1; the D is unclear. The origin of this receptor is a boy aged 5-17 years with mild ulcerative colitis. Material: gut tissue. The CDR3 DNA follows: TGTGCCAGCAGTTACTCTGTGAACACTGAAGCTTTCTTT. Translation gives CASSYSVNTEAFF.